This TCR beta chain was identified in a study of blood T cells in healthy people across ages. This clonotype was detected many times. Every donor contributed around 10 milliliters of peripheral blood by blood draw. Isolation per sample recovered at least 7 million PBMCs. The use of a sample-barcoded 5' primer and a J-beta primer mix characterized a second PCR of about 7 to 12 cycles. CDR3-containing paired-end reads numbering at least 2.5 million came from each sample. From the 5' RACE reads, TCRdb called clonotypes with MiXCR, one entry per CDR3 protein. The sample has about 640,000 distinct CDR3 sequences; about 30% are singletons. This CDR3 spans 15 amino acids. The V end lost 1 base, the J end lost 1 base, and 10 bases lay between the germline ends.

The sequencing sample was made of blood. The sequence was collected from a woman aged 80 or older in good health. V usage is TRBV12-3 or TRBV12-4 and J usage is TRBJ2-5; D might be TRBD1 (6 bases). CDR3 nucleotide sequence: TGTGCCAGCAGTTTAGAAGGACAGATCCAAGAGACCCAGTACTTC. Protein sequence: CASSLEGQIQETQYF.